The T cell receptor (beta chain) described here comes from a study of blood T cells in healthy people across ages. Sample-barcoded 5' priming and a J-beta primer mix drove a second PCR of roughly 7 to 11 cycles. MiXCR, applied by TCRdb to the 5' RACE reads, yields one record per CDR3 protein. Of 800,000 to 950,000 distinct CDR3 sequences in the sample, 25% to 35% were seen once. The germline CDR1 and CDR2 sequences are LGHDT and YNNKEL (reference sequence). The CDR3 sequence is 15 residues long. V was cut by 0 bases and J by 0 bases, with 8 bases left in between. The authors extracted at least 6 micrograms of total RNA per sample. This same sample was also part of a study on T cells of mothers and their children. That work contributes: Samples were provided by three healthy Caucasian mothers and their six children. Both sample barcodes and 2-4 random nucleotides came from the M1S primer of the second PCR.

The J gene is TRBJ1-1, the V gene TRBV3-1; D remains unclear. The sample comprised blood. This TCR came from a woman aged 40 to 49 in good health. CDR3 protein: CASSQERVMNTEAFF. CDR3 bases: TGTGCCAGCAGCCAAGAGAGGGTCATGAACACTGAAGCTTTCTTT. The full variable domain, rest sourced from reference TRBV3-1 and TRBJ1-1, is DTAVSQTPKYLVTQMGNDKSIKCEQNLGHDTMYWYKQDSKKFLKIMFSYNNKELIINETVPNRFSPKSPDKAHLNLHINSLELGDSAVYFCASSQERVMNTEAFFGQGTRLTVV.